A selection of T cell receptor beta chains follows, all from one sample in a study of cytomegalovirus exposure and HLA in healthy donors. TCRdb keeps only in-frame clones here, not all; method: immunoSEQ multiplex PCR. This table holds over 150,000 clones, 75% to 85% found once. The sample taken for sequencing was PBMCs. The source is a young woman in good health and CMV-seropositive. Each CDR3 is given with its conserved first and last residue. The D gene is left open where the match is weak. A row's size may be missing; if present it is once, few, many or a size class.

CASSVDAGDNEQFF	TGTGCCAGCAGCGTAGACGCGGGGGACAATGAGCAGTTCTTC	14	NA	TRBJ2-1	TRBD2	TRBV9
CASSQTSAGELFF	TGTGCCAGCAGCCAGACTAGCGCCGGGGAGCTGTTTTTT	13	NA	TRBJ2-2	TRBD2	TRBV11-2
CASSWTGMNTEAFF	TGCGCCAGCAGCTGGACAGGGATGAACACTGAAGCTTTCTTT	14	NA	TRBJ1-1	TRBD1	TRBV5-1
CASSSGLAGTDTQYF	TGTGCCAGCAGTTCGGGACTAGCGGGCACAGATACGCAGTATTTT	15	few	TRBJ2-3	TRBD2	TRBV27
CASSQRTGELFF	TGCGCCAGCAGCCAACGGACAGGGGAGCTGTTTTTT	12	once	TRBJ2-2	NA	TRBV4-3
CASSVLGLNTGELFF	TGTGCCAGCAGTGTCCTGGGACTCAACACCGGGGAGCTGTTTTTT	15	NA	TRBJ2-2	NA	TRBV6-1
CASRDRGGTQYF	TGTGCCAGCCGGGACAGGGGGGGGACCCAGTACTTC	12	NA	TRBJ2-5	TRBD1	TRBV27
CASKGLAVAKNIQYF	TGTGCCAGCAAGGGACTAGCGGTAGCCAAAAACATTCAGTACTTC	15	NA	TRBJ2-4	TRBD2	TRBV2
CASSTGDSGYYGYTF	TGTGCCAGTAGTACTGGGGACAGCGGGTACTATGGCTACACCTTC	15	NA	TRBJ1-2	TRBD1	TRBV19
CASRTQGANYGYTF	TGTGCCAGCAGGACACAGGGGGCAAACTATGGCTACACCTTC	14	NA	TRBJ1-2	TRBD1	TRBV28
CASSSGANVLTF	TGTGCCAGCAGCTCGGGGGCCAACGTCCTGACTTTC	12	NA	TRBJ2-6	NA	TRBV11-2
CASSESIVSTDTQYF	TGCGCCAGCAGTGAGTCCATAGTGAGCACAGATACGCAGTATTTT	15	NA	TRBJ2-3	NA	TRBV10-1
CASSLTLTGGTYEQYF	TGTGCCAGCAGTTTAACATTGACGGGGGGTACCTACGAGCAGTACTTC	16	few	TRBJ2-7	TRBD2	TRBV28
CSVPRRPGDDEQYF	TGCAGCGTTCCCCGGAGGCCAGGGGACGACGAGCAGTACTTC	14	once	TRBJ2-7	NA	TRBV29-1
CASSADSAEQPQHF	TGTGCCAGCAGCGCTGACAGTGCAGAACAGCCCCAGCATTTT	14	once	TRBJ1-5	NA	TRBV9
CSVGDRGAGEKLFF	TGCAGCGTTGGGGACAGGGGGGCGGGTGAAAAACTGTTTTTT	14	NA	TRBJ1-4	TRBD1	TRBV29-1
CASDRVSSGANVLTF	TGTGCCAGCGACCGGGTATCCTCTGGGGCCAACGTCCTGACTTTC	15	NA	TRBJ2-6	NA	TRBV6-1
CASKPSRDREYEQYF	TGTGCCAGCAAACCCTCCCGGGACAGGGAATACGAGCAGTACTTC	15	NA	TRBJ2-7	TRBD1	TRBV6-5
CASSYSRDRGSQPQHF	TGTGCCAGCAGTTACTCGCGGGACAGGGGGTCTCAGCCCCAGCATTTT	16	NA	TRBJ1-5	TRBD1	TRBV6-6